These 23 T cell receptor beta chains came from one sample sequenced in a study of T-cell memory formation after mild COVID-19. TCRdb analysed the 5' RACE reads with MiXCR anew, one entry per CDR3 protein. The sample yields more than 150,000 distinct CDR3 sequences, over 20% seen once. The sequencing sample was made of PBMCs or a T cell subset sorted from them (not recorded which). Receptors were obtained from an adult woman who had mild COVID-19 (a few samples of this study predate the infection). Cell type and time point are not known.

There are a few counts of this clonotype. The rearrangement uses TRBV7-9 and TRBJ1-3; D gene unclear. The CDR3 loop spans 15 amino acids. V dropped 1 base and J dropped 0 bases, with 7 bases sitting between them. Per germline, CDR1 SEHNR and CDR2 FQNEAQ (reference sequence). The CDR3 here is CASSLEWGSGNTIYF. In nucleotides, the CDR3 is TGTGCCAGCAGCTTAGAATGGGGCTCTGGAAACACCATATATTTT.

Many counts were recorded for this clonotype. The V call is TRBV9, the J call TRBJ1-1; weak D call: TRBD1 (5 bases). Germline V CDR1 and CDR2: SGDLS, YYNGEE. The CDR3 is 17 residues long. V was trimmed by 0 bases and J by 4 bases, leaving 19 bases between them. In nucleotides, the CDR3 is TGTGCCAGCAGCGTAGCTAAGGAGGGGCTAAGGACCACTGAAGCTTTCTTT. It is translated as CASSVAKEGLRTTEAFF.

This clonotype appeared a few times. The chain couples TRBV24-1 to TRBJ2-1, with D tentatively TRBD2 (5 bases). The CDR3 is 15 residues long. The V and J ends lost 3 bases and 2 bases respectively, with 10 bases between them. From germline, CDR1 is KGHDR and CDR2 SFDVKD. This CDR3 is CATSDRTLTYNEQFF. CDR3 sequence (DNA): TGTGCCACCAGTGATCGGACTCTCACCTACAATGAGCAGTTCTTC.

For this clonotype: Mismatch with germline at one junction end may stem from a read error. The genes are TRBV5-1 and TRBJ1-2; the match to TRBD1 covers 7 bases. CDR1 is SGHRS, CDR2 YFSETQ, per germline. CDR3 size: 15 residues. For the CDR3, the DNA is TGCGACAGCAGCGATGGTTGGGCAGGGGGCTATGGCTACACCTTC. It is translated as CDSSDGWAGGYGYTF.

The V gene is TRBV12-3 or TRBV12-4, the J gene TRBJ2-1, with 9 bases identical to TRBD2. Trimming at V came to 6 bases and at J to 8 bases, leaving 2 bases not matched to a gene. The CDR3 extends over 12 amino acids. The CDR3 DNA is TGTGCCAGCAGGGGACTAGCAGATGAGCAGTTCTTC. Protein sequence: CASRGLADEQFF.

The V call is TRBV5-1, the J call TRBJ2-5; 12 bases align to TRBD1. CDR3 length equals 15 residues. V trimming: 4 bases; J trimming: 7 bases; junction bases outside the gene matches: 8. Germline CDR1 reads SGHRS; CDR2 reads YFSETQ. The CDR3 DNA reads TGCGCCAGCAGCCCCGGGACAGGGGGCGAAGGGACCCAGTACTTC. Its translation is CASSPGTGGEGTQYF.

This chain connects TRBV7-9 to TRBJ1-1, with D perhaps TRBD1 (6 bases). The length of the CDR3 is 14 residues. The V end lost 4 bases, the J end lost 1 base, and 10 bases lay between the germline ends. CDR1 and CDR2 from the germline V gene are SEHNR and FQNEAQ (reference sequence). The CDR3 region has the DNA TGTGCCAGCAGCTCCGGGACAAAGAACACTGAAGCTTTCTTT. Amino acid sequence: CASSSGTKNTEAFF.

The CDR3 sequence is CASSVGQGRAEAFF. CDR3 bases: TGTGCCAGCAGCGTTGGGCAGGGGAGAGCTGAAGCTTTCTTT. The rearrangement uses TRBV9 and TRBJ1-1; the D gene is possibly TRBD1 (6 bases). Germline V gene sequence: CDR1 SGDLS, CDR2 YYNGEE. This CDR3 region has 14 residues. The V end lost 2 bases, the J end lost 6 bases, and 14 bases lay between the germline ends.

The chain links TRBV5-1 to TRBJ2-3, with TRBD1 matching 7 bases. This CDR3 has 15 residues. Germline CDR1 and CDR2: SGHRS and YFSETQ. V was pared by 4 bases and J by 2 bases, with 7 bases of the junction left unmatched. The CDR3, as DNA: TGCGCCAGCAGCCCCTGGGACAGTTACACAGATACGCAGTATTTT. This sequence encodes CASSPWDSYTDTQYF.

The chain uses TRBV9 and TRBJ2-3; 10 nucleotides agree with TRBD2. CDR1 is SGDLS and CDR2 is YYNGEE in the germline V gene. The CDR3 extends over 16 amino acids. The V gene end was trimmed by 0 bases and the J gene end by 2 bases; junction bases not matched to a gene: 3. The CDR3 sequence is CASSVVSGGFTDTQYF. The CDR3 bases are TGTGCCAGCAGCGTAGTTAGCGGGGGGTTCACAGATACGCAGTATTTT.

Ten or more counts support this clonotype. This chain links TRBV5-1 with TRBJ2-1; D may correspond to TRBD1 or TRBD2 (6 bases each). This CDR3 has 16 amino acids. V was shortened by 4 bases and J by 4 bases, with 18 bases between the two germline ends. Per the germline V gene, CDR1 is SGHRS and CDR2 is YFSETQ. The CDR3, as DNA: TGCGCCAGCAGCCCGGGGGTGGGGGCCGAATACAATGAGCAGTTCTTC. Translating gives CASSPGVGAEYNEQFF.

The rearrangement uses TRBV6-2 or TRBV6-3 and TRBJ1-2; unclear D gene. In germline, CDR1 is MNHEY, CDR2 SVGEGT. The CDR3 covers 12 residues. The V gene lost 5 bases and the J gene lost 0 bases, with 4 bases spanning the gap. The CDR3 nucleotides read TGTGCCAGCAGTCCCACTAACTATGGCTACACCTTC. The encoded protein is CASSPTNYGYTF.

V is TRBV2 and J is TRBJ2-7; TRBD1 matches at 7 bases. V gave up 8 bases and J gave up 1 base; unmatched junction bases: 5. The CDR3 runs 13 residues. Germline V CDR1 and CDR2: SNHLY, FYNNEI. CDR3 protein: CASETGNSYEQYF. CDR3 coding DNA: TGTGCCAGCGAGACAGGGAATTCCTACGAGCAGTACTTC.

This chain links TRBV27 with TRBJ1-6, with 11 bases fitting TRBD1. CDR3 length equals 17 residues. The junction had 12 bases not matched to a gene; V was cut back by 6 bases and J by 8 bases. Germline CDR1 MNHEY, CDR2 SMNVEV (reference sequence). CDR3 DNA: TGTGCCAGCAGCCCCATCACGGACAGGGGGCTCTATTCACCCCTCCACTTT. This translates into CASSPITDRGLYSPLHF.

This sequence joins TRBV29-1 and TRBJ2-7, with no clear D. The V and J ends lost 4 bases and 0 bases respectively, with 7 bases between them. The CDR3 has 12 residues. Germline loops: CDR1 SQVTM, CDR2 ANQGSEA. CDR3 nucleotides: TGCAGCGTTGTCGGCAACTCCTACGAGCAGTACTTC. Protein product: CSVVGNSYEQYF.

This chain connects TRBV7-9 to TRBJ2-3, with 12 bases fitting TRBD2. There are 16 residues in the CDR3. The germline CDR1 and CDR2 sequences are SEHNR and FQNEAQ (reference sequence). The V and J ends lost 5 bases and 4 bases, in that order; junction bases with no gene match: 7. The CDR3 region is CASSQWTSGIPDTQYF. The CDR3 coding sequence is TGTGCCAGCAGCCAATGGACTAGCGGGATCCCAGATACGCAGTATTTT.

The chain uses TRBV15 and TRBJ1-1; possible D gene TRBD1, 6 bases. The CDR3 sequence is 13 residues long. V lost 5 bases and J lost 5, with 12 bases in between. Germline CDR1 reads LNHNV; CDR2 reads YYDKDF (reference sequence). The CDR3 DNA is TGTGCCACCAGCGTCGAGGGGGGAACTGAAGCTTTCTTT. Protein: CATSVEGGTEAFF.

Only a few counts were recorded for this clonotype. The chain couples TRBV20-1 to TRBJ1-1; D is perhaps TRBD1 (5 bases). The CDR3 is made up of 13 amino acids. V lost 1 base and J lost 4, with 10 bases in between. The V gene's germline CDR1 is DFQATT and CDR2 SNEGSKA (reference sequence). The CDR3 sequence: CSARAGEGTEAFF. The CDR3 DNA follows: TGCAGTGCTAGAGCGGGGGAGGGCACTGAAGCTTTCTTT.

In its sample, this clonotype was seen a few times. The chain recombines TRBV20-1 with TRBJ2-1; D gene ambiguous. Deletions cut 1 base from V and 3 bases from J, with 4 bases between. The CDR3 is 12 residues long. Looked up from germline, CDR1 is DFQATT and CDR2 is SNEGSKA (reference sequence). The CDR3 spells CSARAFYNEQFF. The CDR3 DNA is TGCAGTGCTAGAGCCTTCTACAATGAGCAGTTCTTC.

This clonotype was seen a handful of times. The chain links TRBV14 to TRBJ2-1, with 10 positions matching TRBD2. This CDR3 region has 16 residues. Germline V CDR1 and CDR2: SGHDN, FVKESK. V gave up 0 bases and J gave up 4 bases; unmatched junction bases: 3. The CDR3 loop is CASSQDSGGIYNEQFF. DNA for the CDR3: TGTGCCAGCAGCCAAGATAGCGGGGGGATATACAATGAGCAGTTCTTC.

This clonotype was detected a few times. The rearrangement joins TRBV4-1 to TRBJ2-1; D call uncertain. Trimming took 0 bases from V and 10 from J, leaving 13 bases between them. CDR3 length: 14 residues. CDR1 and CDR2 from the germline V gene are MGHRA and YSYEKL. The CDR3 loop is CASSQDPRAGEQFF. CDR3 bases: TGCGCCAGCAGCCAAGATCCCCGGGCAGGAGAGCAGTTCTTC.

This clonotype was seen a handful of times. The V gene is TRBV15, the J gene TRBJ2-3; 8 positions agree with TRBD2. Germline V gene sequence: CDR1 LNHNV, CDR2 YYDKDF (reference sequence). The CDR3 consists of 21 residues. V was clipped by 0 bases and J by 5 bases; unmatched bases: 22. Here the CDR3 DNA reads TGTGCCACCAGCAGAGATGGAACGGGCCTAGATCTAGCGGGCCCGGGAGATACGCAGTATTTT. It codes for CATSRDGTGLDLAGPGDTQYF.

The chain links TRBV20-1 to TRBJ1-2, with D hard to call. Germline V CDR1 and CDR2: DFQATT, SNEGSKA (reference sequence). The CDR3 runs 13 residues. V shed 2 bases and J shed 4 bases, with 11 bases lying between them. The CDR3 protein is CSARNPEGYGYTF. CDR3 sequence (DNA): TGCAGTGCTAGAAATCCCGAAGGCTATGGCTACACCTTC.